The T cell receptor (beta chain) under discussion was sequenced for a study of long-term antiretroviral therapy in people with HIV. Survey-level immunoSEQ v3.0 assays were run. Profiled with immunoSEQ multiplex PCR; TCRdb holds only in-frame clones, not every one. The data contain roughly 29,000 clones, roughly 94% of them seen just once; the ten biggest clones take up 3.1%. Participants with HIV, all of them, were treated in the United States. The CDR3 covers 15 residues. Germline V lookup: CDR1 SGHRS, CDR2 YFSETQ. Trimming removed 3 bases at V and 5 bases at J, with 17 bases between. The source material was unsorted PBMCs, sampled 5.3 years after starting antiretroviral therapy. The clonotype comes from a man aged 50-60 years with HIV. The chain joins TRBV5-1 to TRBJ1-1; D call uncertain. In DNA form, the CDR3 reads TGCGCCAGCAGCTCCGACCGAGCCCCGGTGACTGAAGCTTTCTTT. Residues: CASSSDRAPVTEAFF.